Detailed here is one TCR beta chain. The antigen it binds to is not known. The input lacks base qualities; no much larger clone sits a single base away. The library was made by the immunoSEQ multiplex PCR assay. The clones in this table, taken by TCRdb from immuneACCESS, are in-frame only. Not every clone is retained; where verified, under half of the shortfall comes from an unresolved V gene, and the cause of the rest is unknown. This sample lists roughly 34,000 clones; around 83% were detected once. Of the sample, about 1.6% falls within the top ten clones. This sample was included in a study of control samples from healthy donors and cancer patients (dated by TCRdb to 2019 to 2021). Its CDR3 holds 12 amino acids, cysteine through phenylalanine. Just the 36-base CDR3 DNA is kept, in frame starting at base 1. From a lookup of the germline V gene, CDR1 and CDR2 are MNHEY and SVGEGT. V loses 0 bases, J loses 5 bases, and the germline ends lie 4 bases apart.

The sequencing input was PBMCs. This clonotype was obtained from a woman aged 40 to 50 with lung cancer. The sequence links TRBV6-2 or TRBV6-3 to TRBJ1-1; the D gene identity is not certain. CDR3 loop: CASSYSETEAFF. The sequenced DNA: TGTGCCAGCAGTTACTCGGAGACTGAAGCTTTCTTT.